Following are 9 T cell receptor beta chains from one sample sequenced in a study of blood T cell repertoires in COVID-19. Generated by immunoSEQ multiplex PCR, the TCRdb table keeps only in-frame clones and is missing some. The repertoire consists of roughly 200,000 clones, with about 93% occurring once and the leading ten covering 0.6% to 0.9%. What was sequenced was peripheral blood. The receptors here all came from a man aged 25-45 years with COVID-19, enrolled during active disease.

V is TRBV5-1 and J is TRBJ2-3; D remains unclear. V was cut by 4 bases and J by 0 bases, with 3 bases left in between. The CDR3 is made up of 12 amino acids. Germline V gene lookup returns CDR1 SGHRS and CDR2 YFSETQ. The CDR3 DNA reads TGCGCCAGCAGCCTAAGCACAGATACGCAGTATTTT. Translation: CASSLSTDTQYF.

V and J are TRBV10-3 and TRBJ1-1; TRBD1 matches at 7 bases. Germline values: CDR1 ENHRY, CDR2 SYGVKD. CDR3 size: 13 residues. V lost 7 bases to trimming and J lost 1 base; unmatched junction nucleotides: 3. CDR3: CAIKGTENTEAFF. The CDR3 DNA sequence: TGTGCCATCAAGGGGACAGAGAACACTGAAGCTTTCTTT.

The rearrangement links TRBV7-7 to TRBJ2-1; possible D gene TRBD2, 6 bases. The CDR3 is 16 amino acids. In germline, CDR1 is SSHAT, CDR2 FNYEAQ (reference sequence). V lost 3 bases and J lost 8, with 20 bases in between. The CDR3 DNA reads as TGTGCCAGCAGCTTTATCACGGGGGTCGGAGACGATGAGCAGTTCTTC. Amino acid sequence: CASSFITGVGDDEQFF.

The chain employs TRBV18 and TRBJ1-1, with 8 nucleotides matching TRBD1. In germline, CDR1 is KGHSH, CDR2 LQKENI. The CDR3 spans 13 residues. With 10 bases clipped from V and 3 bases from J, the junction kept 7 bases outside the gene matches. This chain's CDR3 is CANAGQGDTEAFF. The DNA of the CDR3 is TGTGCCAACGCTGGACAGGGTGACACTGAAGCTTTCTTT.

The chain carries TRBV7-9 and TRBJ1-2; perhaps TRBD1 as D (5 bases). This CDR3 is built from 12 residues. V lost 5 bases to trimming and J lost 7 bases, with 11 bases between them. Germline V CDR1 and CDR2: SEHNR, FQNEAQ (reference sequence). For the CDR3, the DNA is TGTGCCAGCAGCCCCGGGGGGGGTGGCTACACCTTC. It yields the protein CASSPGGGGYTF.

The V gene is TRBV2, the J gene TRBJ2-1; D might be TRBD2 (7 bases). Germline assignment: CDR1 SNHLY and CDR2 FYNNEI. Between the trimmed V and J ends, which lost 7 bases and 6 bases, there was a span of 19 bases. The CDR3 contains 15 residues. CDR3 DNA sequence: TGTGCCAGCATCAGAGAGGGGGGGATTAGCAATGAGCAGTTCTTC. This encodes CASIREGGISNEQFF.

This chain connects TRBV5-4 to TRBJ2-3; 8 bases match TRBD2. The CDR3 has 16 residues. Trimming at V came to 3 bases and at J to 0 bases, leaving 6 bases not matched to a gene. CDR1 SGHNT and CDR2 YYREEE come from the germline V gene (reference sequence). The CDR3 DNA follows: TGTGCCAGCAGCTCGGGCGGCGGGGGGAGCACAGATACGCAGTATTTT. Its protein product is CASSSGGGGSTDTQYF.

The chain has TRBV10-3 and TRBJ1-1, with D unresolved. Trimming removed 6 bases at V and 1 base at J, with 3 bases between. The germline V gene has CDR1 ENHRY and CDR2 SYGVKD. This CDR3 is 11 amino acids long. The CDR3 spells CAIRRNTEAFF. The CDR3 nucleotides read TGTGCCATCAGGCGGAACACTGAAGCTTTCTTT.

The chain employs TRBV11-1 and TRBJ2-5; TRBD1 aligns across 7 bases. Trimming cost V 7 bases and J 5 bases; bases outside gene matches: 7. CDR1 SGHAT and CDR2 FQDESV come from the germline V gene (reference sequence). There are 13 residues in the CDR3. CDR3 region: CASTLTGVETQYF. The CDR3 DNA reads as TGTGCCAGCACTCTAACAGGGGTCGAGACCCAGTACTTC.